The 18 T cell receptor beta chains reported below all come from one sample, sequenced in a study of cytomegalovirus exposure and HLA in healthy donors (dated by TCRdb to the late 2010s). Library creation used the immunoSEQ multiplex PCR assay. A mixture of 60 forward primers for TCR Vbeta segments and 13 reverse primers for TCR Jbeta segments was used in the multiplex PCR. TCRdb re-hosts the immuneACCESS table, in-frame sequences only. Its copies lack some clones; in the studies checked, an unresolved V gene accounts for under half of them, and the cause for the rest is not known. The sample table shows 120,000 to 150,000 clones, and approximately 81% are seen once. The top ten clonotypes cover roughly 4% of the sample. The sequencing input was PBMCs. The source is a woman in her 40s in good health and CMV-seropositive.

The genes are TRBV4-3 and TRBJ2-5; 7 bases agree with TRBD2. The trim removed 0 bases at V and 1 base at J, leaving 8 bases unmatched. The CDR3 has 17 amino acids. Germline V CDR1 and CDR2: LGHNA, YSLEER. As DNA, the CDR3 is TGCGCCAGCAGCCAAGATTTCGGTATAGCGGGCCAAGAGACCCAGTACTTC. Translation: CASSQDFGIAGQETQYF.

The J gene is TRBJ2-2, the V gene TRBV6-1; D uncertain. V lost 6 bases, J lost 7 bases, and 3 bases lay in between. The CDR3 covers 10 residues. Germline assignment: CDR1 MNHNS and CDR2 SASEGT. CDR3 DNA: TGTGCCAGCAGGAGCGGGGAGCTGTTTTTT. This encodes CASRSGELFF.

The chain employs TRBV15 and TRBJ2-3, with D maybe TRBD2 (6 bases). The CDR3 has 16 residues. V was trimmed by 5 bases and J by 6 bases, leaving 21 bases between them. Germline V lookup: CDR1 LNHNV, CDR2 YYDKDF (reference sequence). The CDR3 sequence: CATSGLAVHPGDTQYF. The CDR3 DNA reads as TGTGCCACCAGCGGCTTAGCGGTTCACCCAGGGGATACGCAGTATTTT.

This clone came up many times. The CDR3 sequence is CASSLIMFRKHQETQYF. DNA of the CDR3: TGTGCCAGCAGCTTAATTATGTTCCGAAAGCACCAAGAGACCCAGTACTTC. The chain is built from TRBV7-3 and TRBJ2-5; D unclear. Between the trimmed V and J ends, which lost 1 base and 0 bases, there was a span of 15 bases. CDR1 and CDR2 from the germline V gene are SGHTA and FQGTGA. The CDR3 has 17 amino acids. The full variable domain, with the rest looked up from reference TRBV7-3 and TRBJ2-5, is GAGVSQTPSNKVTEKGKYVELRCDPISGHTALYWYRQSLGQGPEFLIYFQGTGAADDSGLPNDRFFAVRPEGSVSTLKIQRTERGDSAVYLCASSLIMFRKHQETQYFGPGTRLLVL.

This clone was counted between two and nine times. The genes are TRBV5-1 and TRBJ2-5; 10 bases line up with TRBD1. Judging by the DNA end, TRBJ2-7 fits better; the J call may be wrong. The V gene's germline CDR1 is SGHRS and CDR2 YFSETQ. The CDR3 runs to 15 residues. CDR3 DNA sequence: TGCGCCAGCAGCTTGACGGGACAGGGGTTCTACGAGCAGTACTTC. It yields the protein CASSLTGQGFYEQYF.

The V call is TRBV6-5, the J call TRBJ2-3; TRBD1 agrees at 8 bases. This CDR3 spans 11 amino acids. V lost 7 bases, J lost 13 bases, and 7 bases stayed unmatched. Germline-derived CDR1 and CDR2 are MNHEY and SVGAGI. CDR3 nucleotide sequence: TGTGCCAGCACTCGGGACAGGTTGGAGTATTTT. Its protein product is CASTRDRLEYF.

The chain couples TRBV5-1 to TRBJ2-3, with 8 bases matching TRBD1. The CDR3 is 14 residues long. V lost 0 bases to trimming and J lost 3 bases; unmatched junction nucleotides: 0. Germline V gives CDR1 SGHRS, CDR2 YFSETQ. CDR3 amino acids: CASSLDRGTDTQYF. The CDR3 region has the DNA TGCGCCAGCAGCTTGGACAGGGGGACAGATACGCAGTATTTT.

The chain combines TRBV10-3 with TRBJ1-2, with 11 bases lining up with TRBD1. Germline trimming cut 6 bases from V and 2 bases from J; bases unmatched to any gene: 2. Germline loops: CDR1 ENHRY, CDR2 SYGVKD. The CDR3 is made up of 14 amino acids. This chain's CDR3 is CAIRRTGGNYGYTF. The DNA of the CDR3 is TGTGCCATCAGGAGGACAGGGGGCAACTATGGCTACACCTTC.

The chain carries TRBV28 and TRBJ2-3; 8 bases match TRBD2. The CDR3 is 17 residues long. Looked up from germline, CDR1 is MDHEN and CDR2 is SYDVKM. Trimming at V came to 6 bases and at J to 2 bases, leaving 13 bases not matched to a gene. CDR3 nucleotides: TGTGCCAGCAGCCCTCTTGGTTTAGCGGGGTTCACAGATACGCAGTATTTT. Translating it yields CASSPLGLAGFTDTQYF.

This rearrangement joins TRBV7-9 to TRBJ2-5, with D possibly being TRBD2 (6 bases). The tail of the sequence fits TRBJ2-7 better, so the J call may be wrong. The germline V gene encodes CDR1 SEHNR and CDR2 FQNEAQ (reference sequence). CDR3 length equals 15 residues. CDR3 region: CASSFRGARSYEQYF. DNA for the CDR3: TGTGCCAGCAGCTTCCGCGGGGCTCGAAGCTACGAGCAGTACTTC.

This chain links TRBV6-5 with TRBJ2-7; 11 nucleotides line up with TRBD2. Germline loops: CDR1 MNHEY, CDR2 SVGAGI. V lost 2 bases and J lost 3; bases outside the gene matches: 0. CDR3 length: 14 amino acids. CDR3 amino acids: CASSYGTSGYEQYF. DNA of the CDR3: TGTGCCAGCAGTTACGGGACTAGCGGCTACGAGCAGTACTTC.

The CDR3 nucleotides read TGTGCCAGCAGCTCCCTAGGGGGCTCTGGAAACACCATATATTTT. Translation gives CASSSLGGSGNTIYF. The chain combines TRBV7-9 with TRBJ1-3; a possible D gene is TRBD1 (6 bases). The V gene lost 4 bases and the J gene lost 0 bases, with 10 bases spanning the gap. Germline V gene sequence: CDR1 SEHNR, CDR2 FQNEAQ (reference sequence). The CDR3 totals 15 residues.

CDR3 sequence reads: CASRGTSTDTQYF. Written as DNA, the CDR3 is TGTGCCAGCAGGGGGACTAGCACAGATACGCAGTATTTT. The chain couples TRBV28 to TRBJ2-3, with D possibly being TRBD2 (6 bases). V shed 6 bases and J shed 0 bases, with 7 bases lying between them. CDR3 length: 13 amino acids. Germline CDR1 is MDHEN and CDR2 is SYDVKM.

DNA for the CDR3: TGCGCCAGCAGCTTGGCGGCGGATGAATTTCAGTACTTC. Translation gives CASSLAADEFQYF. The chain has TRBV5-1 and TRBJ2-7; no definite D call. CDR3 length equals 13 residues. Between the trimmed V and J ends, which lost 0 bases and 10 bases, there was a span of 14 bases. Per germline, CDR1 SGHRS and CDR2 YFSETQ.

The chain carries TRBV5-5 and TRBJ2-2, with 8 bases fitting TRBD2. With 1 base clipped from V and 0 bases from J, the junction kept 8 bases outside the gene matches. The CDR3 has 18 amino acids. Germline assignment: CDR1 SGHKS and CDR2 YYEKEE (reference sequence). The CDR3 sequence: CASSLTSGGDSNTGELFF. The CDR3 DNA reads as TGTGCCAGCAGCTTGACCAGCGGGGGTGATTCGAACACCGGGGAGCTGTTTTTT.

This clone was observed once. The V call is TRBV7-8, the J call TRBJ1-2; 7 positions agree with TRBD1. The junction had 11 bases not matched to a gene; V was cut back by 2 bases and J by 2 bases. The germline CDR1 and CDR2 sequences are SGHVS and FQNEAQ. CDR3 length: 17 residues. The CDR3 is CASSLQGVGFTNYGYTF. The CDR3 DNA sequence: TGTGCCAGCAGCTTACAGGGGGTGGGGTTCACGAACTATGGCTACACCTTC.

The V call is TRBV9, the J call TRBJ2-4; 7 bases align to TRBD2. Germline CDR1 and CDR2: SGDLS and YYNGEE. There are 17 residues in the CDR3. Losses at the gene ends were 0 bases for V and 3 bases for J; bases not matched to a gene: 9. The CDR3 bases are TGTGCCAGCAGCGTAGACCCCTCGGGGGGTAGCAAAAACATTCAGTACTTC. It translates to CASSVDPSGGSKNIQYF. Looking up the rest from reference TRBV9 and TRBJ2-4 gives the full variable domain: DSGVTQTPKHLITATGQRVTLRCSPRSGDLSVYWYQQSLDQGLQFLIQYYNGEERAKGNILERFSAQQFPDLHSELNLSSLELGDSALYFCASSVDPSGGSKNIQYFGAGTRLSVL.

The chain is built from TRBV28 and TRBJ2-7; 9 bases match TRBD2. This CDR3 spans 19 amino acids. Germline V CDR1 and CDR2: MDHEN, SYDVKM. V dropped 3 bases and J dropped 2; count of bases not matched to a gene: 17. CDR3 sequence reads: CASSLGGSFSSGNPYEQYF. The CDR3 DNA follows: TGTGCCAGCAGTTTGGGGGGCAGCTTTTCTAGCGGGAACCCCTACGAGCAGTACTTC.